This T cell receptor beta chain came from a study of blood T cell repertoires in COVID-19. Turning to the study itself: Whether acute or convalescent, the COVID-19 samples came from the United States, Italy and Spain. The analysed material was cDNA or gDNA that came from T cells, B-cell-depleted T cells, or PBMCs.

The CDR3 loop spans 11 amino acids. V was trimmed by 4 bases and J by 8 bases, leaving 8 bases between them. The V gene's germline CDR1 is LNHDA and CDR2 SQIVND (reference sequence). Per the study methods: Amplified reference gene primers provided the basis for estimating nucleated cell counts. Only in-frame clones appear in the TCRdb table, and some are missing; sequencing was by immunoSEQ multiplex PCR. V, J and clone size reflect that table, while D and trimming were determined from the DNA. The table records 150,000 to 200,000 clones, roughly 77% of them present only once. V is TRBV19 and J is TRBJ1-1; a possible D gene is TRBD1 (6 bases). The clonotype comes from a human donor in a cohort sampled during active COVID-19. Sample: peripheral blood. The CDR3 loop is CASSKGHEAFF. In DNA, the CDR3 is TGTGCCAGTAGTAAGGGACACGAAGCTTTCTTT.